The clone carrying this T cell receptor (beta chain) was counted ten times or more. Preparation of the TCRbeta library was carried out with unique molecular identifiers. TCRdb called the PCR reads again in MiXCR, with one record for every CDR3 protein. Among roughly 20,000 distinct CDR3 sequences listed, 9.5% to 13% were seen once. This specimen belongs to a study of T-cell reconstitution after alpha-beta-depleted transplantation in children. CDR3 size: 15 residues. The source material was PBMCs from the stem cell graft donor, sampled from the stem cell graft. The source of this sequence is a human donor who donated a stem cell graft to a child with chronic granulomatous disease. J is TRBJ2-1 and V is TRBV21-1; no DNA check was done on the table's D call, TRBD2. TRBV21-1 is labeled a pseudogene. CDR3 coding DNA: TGTGCCAGCAGCAAAAGAGCGGGGGGGGACAATGAGCAGTTCTTC. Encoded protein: CASSKRAGGDNEQFF.